The rows below give T cell receptor beta chains drawn from one sample of a study of chemoradiotherapy in HPV16-positive cancers. Assay: immunoSEQ multiplex PCR; the TCRdb copy retains only in-frame clones and omits some. Here the sample spans about 68,000 clones, 88% being singletons. Source: blood, taken from a patient who underwent chemoradiotherapy. These receptors all stem from a human donor with HPV-associated anogenital cancer. CDR3s include the opening cysteine and the closing phenylalanine or tryptophan. A D gene is named only where the DNA matches it firmly.

D: NA
V: TRBV30
J: TRBJ1-4
CDR3: CAWSVRGGFNEKLFF

D: NA
V: TRBV6-1
J: TRBJ1-5
CDR3: CASGQNNQPQHF

D: NA
V: TRBV11-1
J: TRBJ2-1
CDR3: CASSFDPGKSSYNEQFF

D: NA
V: TRBV6-1
J: TRBJ2-1
CDR3: CASSARRDEQFF

D: NA
V: TRBV6-6
J: TRBJ1-4
CDR3: CASSPRDEKLFF

D: NA
V: TRBV10-3
J: TRBJ1-1
CDR3: CAITGHLNTEAFF

D: NA
V: TRBV5-1
J: TRBJ2-6
CDR3: CASSLGLRLSGAKVLTF

D: NA
V: TRBV30
J: TRBJ1-4
CDR3: CAWNLRATNEKLFF

D: NA
V: TRBV7-2
J: TRBJ1-2
CDR3: CASSFLYTVKSGYTF

D: NA
V: TRBV11-2
J: TRBJ2-5
CDR3: CASSLNGGETQYF

D: TRBD1
V: TRBV6-5
J: TRBJ2-7
CDR3: CASSYGGQGAYEQYF

D: NA
V: TRBV11-2
J: TRBJ2-7
CDR3: CASSLDTRAYEQYF

D: NA
V: TRBV18
J: TRBJ1-5
CDR3: CASSPQQEIYSNQPQHF

D: TRBD1
V: TRBV5-1
J: TRBJ2-3
CDR3: CASSLDRGTDTQYF

D: NA
V: TRBV7-9
J: TRBJ2-5
CDR3: CASSYGAGTQYF

D: NA
V: TRBV15
J: TRBJ2-1
CDR3: CATSRAEGFNEQFF

D: TRBD2
V: TRBV10-3
J: TRBJ2-1
CDR3: CATSSLADYNEQFF

D: NA
V: TRBV11-2
J: TRBJ2-7
CDR3: CASSLAMGPRYEQYF

D: TRBD2
V: TRBV7-2
J: TRBJ2-4
CDR3: CASSISGSVSKNIQYF

D: NA
V: TRBV28
J: TRBJ2-4
CDR3: CASSRPTGDIQYF

D: NA
V: TRBV21-1
J: TRBJ1-2
CDR3: CASSLRQGTNHGYTF

D: TRBD2
V: TRBV7-8
J: TRBJ2-3
CDR3: CASSSPGLAGARKTDTQYF

D: TRBD2
V: TRBV5-3
J: TRBJ2-7
CDR3: CASSWGLAGEYEQYF

D: TRBD1
V: TRBV6-4
J: TRBJ1-4
CDR3: CASSPGTGAAGEKLFF

D: TRBD2
V: TRBV6-4
J: TRBJ2-1
CDR3: CASSVAGDSNEQFF

D: TRBD1
V: TRBV28
J: TRBJ1-2
CDR3: CASRRTGGTPANYGYTF

D: NA
V: TRBV5-4
J: TRBJ2-5
CDR3: CASSFPPGETQYF

D: NA
V: TRBV6-6
J: TRBJ1-5
CDR3: CATTTGPEPQHF

D: TRBD1
V: TRBV9
J: TRBJ2-7
CDR3: CASSPGTGDYEQYF

D: NA
V: TRBV7-9
J: TRBJ2-7
CDR3: CASSAGARYEQYF

D: NA
V: TRBV19
J: TRBJ2-7
CDR3: CASSSRGSRSYEQYF

D: NA
V: TRBV7-2
J: TRBJ2-3
CDR3: CASSQSRADTQYF

D: NA
V: TRBV18
J: NA
CDR3: CASSPKGPYEQYF

D: NA
V: TRBV6-5
J: TRBJ2-1
CDR3: CASSSGTRISYNEQFF

D: NA
V: TRBV1
J: TRBJ2-7
CDR3: CTSSQVNGTTYEQYF

D: TRBD2
V: TRBV27
J: TRBJ2-3
CDR3: CASTVAGGVDTQYF

D: NA
V: TRBV18
J: TRBJ1-3
CDR3: CASSPQATGNTIYF

D: NA
V: TRBV21-1
J: TRBJ1-2
CDR3: CASSSRGDGQGAYGYTF

D: TRBD2
V: TRBV6-4
J: TRBJ2-1
CDR3: CASSPGTSGRAKDEQFF

D: TRBD1
V: TRBV27
J: TRBJ2-5
CDR3: CASSLGSRGHVETQYF